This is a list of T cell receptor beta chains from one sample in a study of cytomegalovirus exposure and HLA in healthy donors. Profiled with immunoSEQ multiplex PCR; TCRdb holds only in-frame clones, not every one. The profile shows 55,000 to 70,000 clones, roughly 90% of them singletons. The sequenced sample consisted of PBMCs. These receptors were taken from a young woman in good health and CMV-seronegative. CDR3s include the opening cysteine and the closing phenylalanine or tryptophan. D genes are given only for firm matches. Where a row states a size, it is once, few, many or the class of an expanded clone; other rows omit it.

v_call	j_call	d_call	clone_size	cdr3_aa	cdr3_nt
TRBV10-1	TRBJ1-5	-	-	CASRFDAGIRRRPQHF	TGCGCCAGCAGGTTTGATGCCGGGATCCGTAGGCGGCCCCAGCATTTT
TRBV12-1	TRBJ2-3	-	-	CASSRRTRRTDTQYF	TGTGCCAGCAGCCGAAGGACTAGGAGGACAGATACGCAGTATTTT
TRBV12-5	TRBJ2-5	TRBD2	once	CASGVGLAPQETQYF	TGTGCTAGTGGCGTGGGACTAGCGCCTCAAGAGACCCAGTACTTC
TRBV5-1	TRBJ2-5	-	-	CASSSSSRLETQYF	TGCGCCAGCAGCTCCTCCTCTAGGTTGGAGACCCAGTACTTC
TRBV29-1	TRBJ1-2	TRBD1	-	CSVETDRVLYGYTF	TGCAGCGTTGAAACCGACAGGGTTCTATATGGCTACACCTTC
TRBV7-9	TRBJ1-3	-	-	CASSSRGVAGNTIYF	TGTGCCAGTTCTTCCCGGGGGGTCGCCGGAAACACCATATATTTT
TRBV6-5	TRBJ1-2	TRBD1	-	CASSRGTGLYGYTF	TGTGCCAGCAGTCGGGGGACAGGGCTCTATGGCTACACCTTC
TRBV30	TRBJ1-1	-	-	CAWKSAGHPRAEAFF	TGTGCCTGGAAAAGTGCCGGACATCCAAGGGCTGAAGCTTTCTTT
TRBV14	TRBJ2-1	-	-	CASSQVLGTEQFF	TGTGCCAGCAGCCAAGTTCTCGGTACTGAGCAGTTCTTC
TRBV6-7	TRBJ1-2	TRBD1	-	CASSLGTGYGYTF	TGTGCCAGCAGTTTGGGGACAGGTTATGGCTACACCTTC
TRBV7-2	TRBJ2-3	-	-	CASSTHTDTQYF	TGTGCCAGCAGCACTCATACAGATACGCAGTATTTT
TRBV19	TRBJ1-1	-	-	CASTPGIRYTEAFF	TGTGCCAGTACGCCGGGAATACGGTACACTGAAGCTTTCTTT
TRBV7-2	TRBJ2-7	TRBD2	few	CASSPRGGYLSYEQYF	TGTGCCAGCAGCCCGCGGGGGGGCTACCTCTCCTACGAGCAGTACTTC
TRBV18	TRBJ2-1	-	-	CASSPPSNEQFF	TGTGCCAGCTCACCCCCCTCCAATGAGCAGTTCTTC
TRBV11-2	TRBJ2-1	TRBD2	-	CASSPGTSLNEQFF	TGTGCCAGCAGCCCCGGGACTAGCCTAAATGAGCAGTTCTTC
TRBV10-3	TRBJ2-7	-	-	CAISDWQGGNEQYF	TGTGCCATCAGTGATTGGCAGGGAGGAAACGAGCAGTACTTC
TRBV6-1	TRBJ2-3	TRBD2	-	CASSLAGTSTDTQYF	TGTGCCAGCAGTCTAGCGGGGACTAGCACAGATACGCAGTATTTT
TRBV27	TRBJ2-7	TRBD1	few	CASSKNRGAYEQYF	TGTGCCAGCAGTAAGAACAGGGGTGCCTACGAGCAGTACTTC
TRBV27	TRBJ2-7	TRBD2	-	CASAAGGIYEQYF	TGTGCCAGCGCGGCGGGAGGAATTTACGAGCAGTACTTC
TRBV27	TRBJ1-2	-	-	CASSLGGLPYGYTF	TGTGCCAGCAGTTTGGGGGGGCTACCCTATGGCTACACCTTC
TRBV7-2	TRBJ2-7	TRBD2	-	CASSLARGLRGEQYF	TGTGCCAGCAGCTTAGCGCGGGGACTACGAGGGGAGCAGTACTTC
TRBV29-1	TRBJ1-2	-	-	CSVVVGVDYGYTF	TGCAGCGTTGTCGTCGGGGTAGACTATGGCTACACCTTC
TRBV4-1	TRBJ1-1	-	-	CASSQRSLRGRWVLNTEAFF	TGCGCCAGCAGCCAGAGATCTCTTCGGGGGAGATGGGTGCTGAACACTGAAGCTTTCTTT
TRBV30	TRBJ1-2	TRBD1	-	CAGDRGIYGYTF	TGTGCCGGCGACAGGGGGATCTATGGCTACACCTTC